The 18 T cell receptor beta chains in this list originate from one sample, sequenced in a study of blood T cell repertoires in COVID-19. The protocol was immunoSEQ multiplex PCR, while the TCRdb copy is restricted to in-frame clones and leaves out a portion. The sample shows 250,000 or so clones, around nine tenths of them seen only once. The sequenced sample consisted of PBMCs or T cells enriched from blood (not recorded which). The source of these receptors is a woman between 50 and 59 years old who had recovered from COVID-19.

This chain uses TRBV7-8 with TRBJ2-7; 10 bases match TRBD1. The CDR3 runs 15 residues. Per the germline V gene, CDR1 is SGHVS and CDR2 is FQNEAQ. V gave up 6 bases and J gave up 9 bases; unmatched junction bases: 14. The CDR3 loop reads CASSYAGQGLMRQYF. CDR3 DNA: TGTGCCAGCAGTTACGCGGGACAGGGGCTTATGAGGCAGTACTTC.

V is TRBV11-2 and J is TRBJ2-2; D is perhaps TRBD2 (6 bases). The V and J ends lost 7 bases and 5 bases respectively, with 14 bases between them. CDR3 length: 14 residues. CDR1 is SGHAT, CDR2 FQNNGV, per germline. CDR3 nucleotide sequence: TGTGCCAGCACCCTTAGACGGGAGACCGGGGAGCTGTTTTTT. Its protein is CASTLRRETGELFF.

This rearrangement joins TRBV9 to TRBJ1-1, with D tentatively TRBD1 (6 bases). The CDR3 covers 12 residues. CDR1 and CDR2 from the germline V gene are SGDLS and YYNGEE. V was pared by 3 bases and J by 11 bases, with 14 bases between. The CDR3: CASSGDTGMAFF. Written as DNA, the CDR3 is TGTGCCAGCAGCGGAGATACAGGGATGGCTTTCTTT.

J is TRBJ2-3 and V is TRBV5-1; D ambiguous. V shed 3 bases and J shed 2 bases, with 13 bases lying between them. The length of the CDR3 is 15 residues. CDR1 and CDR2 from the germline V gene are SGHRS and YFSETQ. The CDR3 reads CASSSGRTATDTQYF. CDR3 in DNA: TGCGCCAGCAGCTCCGGTCGAACTGCCACAGATACGCAGTATTTT.

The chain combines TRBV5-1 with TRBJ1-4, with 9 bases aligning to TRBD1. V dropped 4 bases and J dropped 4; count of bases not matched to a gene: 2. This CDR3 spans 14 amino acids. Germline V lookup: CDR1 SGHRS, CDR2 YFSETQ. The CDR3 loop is CASSAGQGNEKLFF. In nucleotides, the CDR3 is TGCGCCAGCAGCGCGGGACAGGGTAATGAAAAACTGTTTTTT.

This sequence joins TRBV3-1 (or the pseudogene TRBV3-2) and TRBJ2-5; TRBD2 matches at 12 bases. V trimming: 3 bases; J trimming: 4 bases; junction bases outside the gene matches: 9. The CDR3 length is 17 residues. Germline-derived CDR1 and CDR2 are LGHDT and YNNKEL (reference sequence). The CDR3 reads CASSHFSSGRARETQYF. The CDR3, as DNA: TGTGCCAGCAGCCATTTCTCTAGCGGGAGGGCCAGAGAGACCCAGTACTTC.

This chain's CDR3 is CASSILGLAGVNTGELFF. The CDR3 nucleotides are TGTGCCAGTAGTATCTTAGGACTAGCGGGAGTAAACACCGGGGAGCTGTTTTTT. The rearrangement uses TRBV19 and TRBJ2-2; 13 bases line up with TRBD2. Losses at the gene ends were 3 bases for V and 2 bases for J; bases not matched to a gene: 6. Germline CDR1 and CDR2: LNHDA and SQIVND (reference sequence). The length of the CDR3 is 18 residues.

CDR3 in DNA: TGTGCCAGCAGCACACCGCCGGGTACAGGTGGAGAGACCCAGTACTTC. This sequence encodes CASSTPPGTGGETQYF. The V call is TRBV5-4, the J call TRBJ2-5, with D possibly matching TRBD1 (5 bases). The CDR3 loop spans 16 amino acids. The V end was cut by 4 bases, the J end by 4 bases, with 20 bases between. Germline assignment: CDR1 SGHNT and CDR2 YYREEE (reference sequence).

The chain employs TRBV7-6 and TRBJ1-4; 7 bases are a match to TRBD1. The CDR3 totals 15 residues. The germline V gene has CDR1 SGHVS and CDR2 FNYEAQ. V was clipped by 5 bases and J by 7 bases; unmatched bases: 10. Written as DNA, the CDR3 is TGTGCCAGCAGCGCCGGGACAGACATTAGTGAAAAACTGTTTTTT. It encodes CASSAGTDISEKLFF. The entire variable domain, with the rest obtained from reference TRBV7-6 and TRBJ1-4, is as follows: GAGVSQSPRYKVTKRGQDVALRCDPISGHVSLYWYRQALGQGPEFLTYFNYEAQQDKSGLPNDRFSAERPEGSISTLTIQRTEQRDSAMYRCASSAGTDISEKLFFGSGTQLSVL.

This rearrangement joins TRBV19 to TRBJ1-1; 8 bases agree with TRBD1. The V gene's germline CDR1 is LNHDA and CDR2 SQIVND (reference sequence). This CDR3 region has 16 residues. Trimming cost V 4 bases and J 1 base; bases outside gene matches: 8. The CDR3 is CASSKGTGGRNTEAFF. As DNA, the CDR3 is TGTGCCAGTAGTAAAGGGACAGGAGGAAGGAACACTGAAGCTTTCTTT. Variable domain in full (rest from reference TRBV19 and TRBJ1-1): DGGITQSPKYLFRKEGQNVTLSCEQNLNHDAMYWYRQDPGQGLRLIYYSQIVNDFQKGDIAEGYSVSREKKESFPLTVTSAQKNPTAFYLCASSKGTGGRNTEAFFGQGTRLTVV.

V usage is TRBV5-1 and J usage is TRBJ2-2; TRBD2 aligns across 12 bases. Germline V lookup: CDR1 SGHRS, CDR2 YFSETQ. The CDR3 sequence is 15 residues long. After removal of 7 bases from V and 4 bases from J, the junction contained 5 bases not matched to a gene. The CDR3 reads CASQPLAGGTGELFF. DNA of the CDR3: TGCGCCAGCCAACCACTAGCGGGAGGCACCGGGGAGCTGTTTTTT.

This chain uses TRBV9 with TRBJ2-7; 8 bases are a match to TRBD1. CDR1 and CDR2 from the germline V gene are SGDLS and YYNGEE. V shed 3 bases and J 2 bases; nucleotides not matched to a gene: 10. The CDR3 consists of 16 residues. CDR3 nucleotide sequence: TGTGCCAGCAGCGATGGGCCCGGGACAGGAACCTACGAGCAGTACTTC. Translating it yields CASSDGPGTGTYEQYF.

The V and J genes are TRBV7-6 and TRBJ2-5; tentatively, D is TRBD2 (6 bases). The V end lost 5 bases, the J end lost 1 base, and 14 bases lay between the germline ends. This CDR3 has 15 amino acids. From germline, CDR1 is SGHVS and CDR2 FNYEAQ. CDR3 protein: CASSRGSGVQETQYF. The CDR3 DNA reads TGTGCCAGCAGCCGGGGGTCGGGGGTCCAAGAGACCCAGTACTTC.

The CDR3 region is CASSPLSGANVLTF. In DNA form, the CDR3 reads TGTGCCAGCAGCCCCCTCTCTGGGGCCAACGTCCTGACTTTC. This chain links TRBV28 with TRBJ2-6, with D uncertain. The germline V and J ends were trimmed by 6 bases and 0 bases, with 6 bases remaining between them. The CDR3 contains 14 residues. In germline, CDR1 is MDHEN, CDR2 SYDVKM.

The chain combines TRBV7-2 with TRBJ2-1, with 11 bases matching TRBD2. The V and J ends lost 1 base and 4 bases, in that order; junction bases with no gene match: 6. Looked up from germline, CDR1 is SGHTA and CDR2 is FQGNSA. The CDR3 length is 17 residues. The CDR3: CASSLVGTSGLYNEQFF. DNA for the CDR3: TGTGCCAGCAGCTTAGTCGGGACTAGCGGCCTATACAATGAGCAGTTCTTC.

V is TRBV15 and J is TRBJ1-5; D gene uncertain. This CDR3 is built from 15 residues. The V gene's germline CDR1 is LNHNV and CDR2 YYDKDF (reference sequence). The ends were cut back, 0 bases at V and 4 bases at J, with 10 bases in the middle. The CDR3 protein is CATSRDGGRNQPQHF. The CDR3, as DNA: TGTGCCACCAGCAGAGATGGAGGCAGGAATCAGCCCCAGCATTTT.

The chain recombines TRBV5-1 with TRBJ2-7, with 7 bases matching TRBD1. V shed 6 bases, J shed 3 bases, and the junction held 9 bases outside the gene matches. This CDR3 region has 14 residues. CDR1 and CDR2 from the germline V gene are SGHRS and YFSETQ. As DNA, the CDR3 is TGCGCCAGCACCATCGCGACAGGGAGCTACGAGCAGTACTTC. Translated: CASTIATGSYEQYF.

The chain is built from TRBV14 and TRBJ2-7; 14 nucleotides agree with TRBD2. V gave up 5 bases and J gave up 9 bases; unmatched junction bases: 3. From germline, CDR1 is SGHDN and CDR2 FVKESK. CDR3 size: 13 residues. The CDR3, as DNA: TGTGCCAGCAGCGGGGGACTAGCGGGAGTGCAGTACTTC. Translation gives CASSGGLAGVQYF.